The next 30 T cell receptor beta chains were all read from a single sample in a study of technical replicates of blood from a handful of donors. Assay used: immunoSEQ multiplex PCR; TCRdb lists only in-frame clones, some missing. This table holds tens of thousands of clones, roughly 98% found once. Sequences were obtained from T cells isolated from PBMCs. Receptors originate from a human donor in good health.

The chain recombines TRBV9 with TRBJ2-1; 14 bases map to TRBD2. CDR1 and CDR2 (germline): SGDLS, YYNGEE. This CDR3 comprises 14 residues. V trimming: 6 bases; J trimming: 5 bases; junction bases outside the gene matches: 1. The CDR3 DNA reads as TGTGCCAGCATGGGACTAGCGGGGGACAATGAGCAGTTCTTC. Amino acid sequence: CASMGLAGDNEQFF.

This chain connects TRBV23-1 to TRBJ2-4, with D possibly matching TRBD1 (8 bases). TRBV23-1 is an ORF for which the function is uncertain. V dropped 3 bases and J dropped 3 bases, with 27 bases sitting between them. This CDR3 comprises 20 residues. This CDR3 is CASSQEKQTGEGPDKNIQYF. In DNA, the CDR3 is TGCGCCAGCAGTCAGGAGAAACAGACAGGGGAGGGTCCGGACAAAAACATTCAGTACTTC.

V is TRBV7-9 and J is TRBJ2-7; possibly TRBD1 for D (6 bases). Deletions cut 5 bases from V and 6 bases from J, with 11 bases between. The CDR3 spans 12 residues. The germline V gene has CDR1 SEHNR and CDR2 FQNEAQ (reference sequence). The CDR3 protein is CASSPGQTEQYF. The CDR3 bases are TGTGCCAGCAGCCCCGGACAGACCGAGCAGTACTTC.

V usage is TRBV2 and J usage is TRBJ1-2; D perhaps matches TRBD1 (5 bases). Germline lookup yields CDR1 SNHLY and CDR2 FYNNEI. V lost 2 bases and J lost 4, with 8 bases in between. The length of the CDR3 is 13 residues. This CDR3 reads CASSERGGYGYTF. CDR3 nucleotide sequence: TGTGCCAGCAGTGAAAGGGGAGGCTATGGCTACACCTTC.

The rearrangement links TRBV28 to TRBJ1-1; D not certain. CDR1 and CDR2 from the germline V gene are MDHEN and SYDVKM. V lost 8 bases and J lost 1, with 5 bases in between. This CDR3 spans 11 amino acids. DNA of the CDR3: TGTGCCAGCCGGGGGAACACTGAAGCTTTCTTT. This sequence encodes CASRGNTEAFF.

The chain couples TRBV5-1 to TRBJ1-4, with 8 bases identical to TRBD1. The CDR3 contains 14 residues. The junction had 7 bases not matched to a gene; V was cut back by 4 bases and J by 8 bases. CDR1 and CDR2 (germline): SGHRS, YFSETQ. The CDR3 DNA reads TGCGCCAGCAGCCTTGGACAGGGAGGGGAAAAACTGTTTTTT. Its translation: CASSLGQGGEKLFF.

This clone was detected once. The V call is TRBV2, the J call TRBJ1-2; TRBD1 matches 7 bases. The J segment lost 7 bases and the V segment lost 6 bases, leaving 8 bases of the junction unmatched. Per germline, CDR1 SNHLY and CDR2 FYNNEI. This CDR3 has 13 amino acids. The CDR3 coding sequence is TGTGCCAGCAGCCCCGACAGGGACGCTGGCTACACCTTC. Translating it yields CASSPDRDAGYTF. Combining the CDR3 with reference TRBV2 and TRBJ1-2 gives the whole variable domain EPEVTQTPSHQVTQMGQEVILRCVPISNHLYFYWYRQILGQKVEFLVSFYNNEISEKSEIFDDQFSVERPDGSNFTLKIRSTKLEDSAMYFCASSPDRDAGYTFGSGTRLTVV.

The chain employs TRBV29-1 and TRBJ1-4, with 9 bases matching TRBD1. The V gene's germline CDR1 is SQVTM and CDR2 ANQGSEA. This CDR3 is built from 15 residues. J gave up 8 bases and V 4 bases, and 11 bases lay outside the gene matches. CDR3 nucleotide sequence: TGCAGCGTTGCTGGGTCCGGGACAGGGCGAGAAAAACTGTTTTTT. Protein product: CSVAGSGTGREKLFF.

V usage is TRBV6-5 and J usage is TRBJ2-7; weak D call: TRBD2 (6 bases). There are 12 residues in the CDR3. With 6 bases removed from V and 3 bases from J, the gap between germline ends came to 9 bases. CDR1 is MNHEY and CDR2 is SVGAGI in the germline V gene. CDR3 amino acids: CASRRGLYEQYF. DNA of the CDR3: TGTGCCAGCAGGCGGGGCCTCTACGAGCAGTACTTC.

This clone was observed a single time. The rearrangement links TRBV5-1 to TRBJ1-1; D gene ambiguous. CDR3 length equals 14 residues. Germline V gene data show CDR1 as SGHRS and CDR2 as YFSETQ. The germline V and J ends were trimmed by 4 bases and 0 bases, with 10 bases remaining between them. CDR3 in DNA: TGCGCCAGCAGCCGTGCGGGGTTGAACACTGAAGCTTTCTTT. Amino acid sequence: CASSRAGLNTEAFF.

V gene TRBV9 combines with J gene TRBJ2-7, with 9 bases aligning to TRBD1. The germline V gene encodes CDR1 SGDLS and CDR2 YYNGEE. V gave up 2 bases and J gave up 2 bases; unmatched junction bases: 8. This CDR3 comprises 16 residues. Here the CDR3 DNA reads TGTGCCAGCAGCGTCCTGACAGGGGGTGTCCCCTACGAGCAGTACTTC. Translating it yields CASSVLTGGVPYEQYF.

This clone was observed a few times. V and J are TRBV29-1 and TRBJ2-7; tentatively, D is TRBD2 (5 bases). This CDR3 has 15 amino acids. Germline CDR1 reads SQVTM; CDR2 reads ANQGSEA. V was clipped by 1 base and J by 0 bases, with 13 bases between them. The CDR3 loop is CSVEGGAVSSYEQYF. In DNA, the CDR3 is TGCAGCGTTGAAGGGGGAGCGGTGAGCTCCTACGAGCAGTACTTC.

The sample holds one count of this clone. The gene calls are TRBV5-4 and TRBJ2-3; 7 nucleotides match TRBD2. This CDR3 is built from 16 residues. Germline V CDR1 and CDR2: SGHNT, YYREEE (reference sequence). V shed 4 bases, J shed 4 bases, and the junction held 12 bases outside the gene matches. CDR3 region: CASSPSGMVGADTQYF. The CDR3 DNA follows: TGTGCCAGCAGCCCGAGCGGGATGGTGGGTGCAGATACGCAGTATTTT.

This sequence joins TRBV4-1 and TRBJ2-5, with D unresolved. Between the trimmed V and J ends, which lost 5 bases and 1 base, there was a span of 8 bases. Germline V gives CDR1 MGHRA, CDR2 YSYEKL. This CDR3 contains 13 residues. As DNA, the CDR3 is TGCGCCAGCAGCTACCCGGGCCAAGAGACCCAGTACTTC. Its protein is CASSYPGQETQYF.

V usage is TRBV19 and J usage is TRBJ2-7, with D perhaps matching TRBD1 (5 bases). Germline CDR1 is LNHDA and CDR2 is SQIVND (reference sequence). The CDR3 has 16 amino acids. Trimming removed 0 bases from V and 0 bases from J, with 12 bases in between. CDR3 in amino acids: CASSIDLVQDSYEQYF. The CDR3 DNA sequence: TGTGCCAGTAGTATAGATCTTGTACAGGACTCCTACGAGCAGTACTTC.

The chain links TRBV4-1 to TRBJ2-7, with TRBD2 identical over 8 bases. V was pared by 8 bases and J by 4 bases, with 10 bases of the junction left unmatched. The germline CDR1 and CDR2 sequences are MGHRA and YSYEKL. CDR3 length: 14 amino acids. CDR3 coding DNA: TGCGCCAGCTCGCGGGCGGGGGGTATGTACGAGCAGTACTTC. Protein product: CASSRAGGMYEQYF.

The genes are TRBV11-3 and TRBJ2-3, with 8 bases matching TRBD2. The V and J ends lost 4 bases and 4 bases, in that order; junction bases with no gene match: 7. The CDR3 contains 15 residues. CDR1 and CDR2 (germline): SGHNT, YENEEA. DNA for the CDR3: TGTGCCAGCAGCTCCCACCGGGAGGGCCCAGATACGCAGTATTTT. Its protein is CASSSHREGPDTQYF.

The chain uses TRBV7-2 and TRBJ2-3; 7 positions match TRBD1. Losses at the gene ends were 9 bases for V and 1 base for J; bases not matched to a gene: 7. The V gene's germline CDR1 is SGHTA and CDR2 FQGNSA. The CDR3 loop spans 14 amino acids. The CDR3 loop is CARRTGTGTDTQYF. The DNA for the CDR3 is TGTGCCAGGAGGACCGGGACAGGCACAGATACGCAGTATTTT.

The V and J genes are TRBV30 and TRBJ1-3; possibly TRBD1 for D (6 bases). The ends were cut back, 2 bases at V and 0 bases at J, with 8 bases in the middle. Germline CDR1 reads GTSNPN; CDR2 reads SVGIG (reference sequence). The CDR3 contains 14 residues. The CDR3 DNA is TGTGCCTGGAGTAGGACAGTCTCTGGAAACACCATATATTTT. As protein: CAWSRTVSGNTIYF.

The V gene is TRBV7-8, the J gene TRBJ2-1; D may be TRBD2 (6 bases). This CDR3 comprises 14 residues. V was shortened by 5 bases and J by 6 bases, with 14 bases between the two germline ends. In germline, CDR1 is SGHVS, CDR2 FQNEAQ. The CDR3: CASSAWRDGNEQFF. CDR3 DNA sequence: TGTGCCAGCAGCGCGTGGAGGGACGGCAATGAGCAGTTCTTC. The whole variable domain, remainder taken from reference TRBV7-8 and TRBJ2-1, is GAGVSQSPRYKVAKRGQDVALRCDPISGHVSLFWYQQALGQGPEFLTYFQNEAQLDKSGLPSDRFFAERPEGSVSTLKIQRTQQEDSAVYLCASSAWRDGNEQFFGPGTRLTVL.

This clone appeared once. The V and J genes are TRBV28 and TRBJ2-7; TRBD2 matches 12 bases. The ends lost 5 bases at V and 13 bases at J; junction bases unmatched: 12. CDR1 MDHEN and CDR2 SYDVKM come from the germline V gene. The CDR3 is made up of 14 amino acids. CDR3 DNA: TGTGCCAGCAGTCTTACGACGGGGACTAGCGGGTGCTACTTC. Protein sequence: CASSLTTGTSGCYF.

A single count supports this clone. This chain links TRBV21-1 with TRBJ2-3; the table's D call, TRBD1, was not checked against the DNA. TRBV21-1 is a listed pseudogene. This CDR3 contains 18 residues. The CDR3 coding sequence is TGTGCCAGCAGCAAAATCCCCACGACAGGGCTGACTACAGATACGCAGTATTTT. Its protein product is CASSKIPTTGLTTDTQYF.

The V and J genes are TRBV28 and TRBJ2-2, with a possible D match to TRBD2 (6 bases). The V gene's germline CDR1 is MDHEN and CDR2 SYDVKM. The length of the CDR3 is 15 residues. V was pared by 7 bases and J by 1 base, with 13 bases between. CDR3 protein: CASKFGSMNTGELFF. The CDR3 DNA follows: TGTGCCAGCAAGTTCGGGAGTATGAACACCGGGGAGCTGTTTTTT.

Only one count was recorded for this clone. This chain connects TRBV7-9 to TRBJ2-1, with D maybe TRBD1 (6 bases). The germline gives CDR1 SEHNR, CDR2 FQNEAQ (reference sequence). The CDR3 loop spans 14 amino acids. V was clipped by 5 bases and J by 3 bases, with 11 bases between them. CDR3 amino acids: CASSPGTIYNEQFF. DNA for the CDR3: TGTGCCAGCAGCCCGGGGACAATCTACAATGAGCAGTTCTTC.

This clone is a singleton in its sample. For the CDR3, the DNA is TGTGCCAGCTCACCAGACCAGGGTTATCAGCCCCAGCATTTT. Translating it yields CASSPDQGYQPQHF. The rearrangement joins TRBV18 to TRBJ1-5, with TRBD1 as a possible D gene (5 bases). The ends were cut back, 2 bases at V and 5 bases at J, with 10 bases in the middle. The CDR3 is made up of 14 amino acids. Germline-derived CDR1 and CDR2 are KGHSH and LQKENI.

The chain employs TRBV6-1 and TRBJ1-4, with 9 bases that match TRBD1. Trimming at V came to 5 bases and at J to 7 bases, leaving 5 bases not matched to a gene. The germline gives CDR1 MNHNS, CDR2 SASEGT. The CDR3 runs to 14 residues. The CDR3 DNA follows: TGTGCCAGCAGTAGGGGACAGGGCTTTGAAAAACTGTTTTTT. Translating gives CASSRGQGFEKLFF.

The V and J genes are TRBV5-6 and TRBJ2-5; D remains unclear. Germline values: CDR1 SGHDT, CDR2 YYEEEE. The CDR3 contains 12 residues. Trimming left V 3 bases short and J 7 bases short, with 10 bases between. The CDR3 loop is CASSSDLRTQYF. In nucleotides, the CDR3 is TGTGCCAGCAGCTCCGACTTGAGGACCCAGTACTTC.

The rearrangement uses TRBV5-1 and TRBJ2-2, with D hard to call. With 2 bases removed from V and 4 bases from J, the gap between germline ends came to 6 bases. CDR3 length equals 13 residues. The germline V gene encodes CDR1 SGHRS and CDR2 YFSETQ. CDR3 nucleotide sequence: TGCGCCAGCAGCTTATCATCCACCGGGGAGCTGTTTTTT. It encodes CASSLSSTGELFF.

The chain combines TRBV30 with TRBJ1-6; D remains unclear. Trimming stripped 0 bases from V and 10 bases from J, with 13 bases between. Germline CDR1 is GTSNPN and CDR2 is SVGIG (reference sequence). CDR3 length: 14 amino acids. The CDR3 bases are TGTGCCTGGAGTGTACCGGGGTTGCCCTCACCCCTCCACTTT. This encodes CAWSVPGLPSPLHF.

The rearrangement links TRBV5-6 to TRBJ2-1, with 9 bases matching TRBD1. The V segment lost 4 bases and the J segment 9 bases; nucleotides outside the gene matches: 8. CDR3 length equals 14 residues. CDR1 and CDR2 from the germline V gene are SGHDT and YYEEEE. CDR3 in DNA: TGTGCCAGCAGCCCGGGACAGGGCTTCGGTGAGCAGTTCTTC. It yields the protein CASSPGQGFGEQFF.